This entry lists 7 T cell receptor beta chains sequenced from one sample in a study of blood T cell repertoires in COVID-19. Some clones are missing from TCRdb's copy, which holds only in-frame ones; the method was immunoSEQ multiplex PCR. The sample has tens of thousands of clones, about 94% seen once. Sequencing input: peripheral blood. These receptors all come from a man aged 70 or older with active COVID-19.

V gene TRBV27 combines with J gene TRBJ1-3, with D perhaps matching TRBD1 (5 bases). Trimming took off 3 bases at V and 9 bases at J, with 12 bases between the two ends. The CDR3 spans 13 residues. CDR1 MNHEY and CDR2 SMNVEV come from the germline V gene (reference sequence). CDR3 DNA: TGTGCCAGCAGTTTTAGGGACGGGGGCACCATATATTTT. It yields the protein CASSFRDGGTIYF.

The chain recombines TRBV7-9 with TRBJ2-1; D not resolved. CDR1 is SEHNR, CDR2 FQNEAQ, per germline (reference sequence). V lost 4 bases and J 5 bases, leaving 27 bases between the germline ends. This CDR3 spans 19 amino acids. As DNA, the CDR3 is TGTGCCAGCAGCTGGTATGAGGCCTCCGCACCCACCACCGACAATGAGCAGTTCTTC. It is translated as CASSWYEASAPTTDNEQFF.

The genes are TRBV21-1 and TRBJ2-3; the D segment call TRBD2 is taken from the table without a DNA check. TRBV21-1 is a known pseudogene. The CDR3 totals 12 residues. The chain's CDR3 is CASSKACYTQYF. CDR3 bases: TGTGCCAGCAGCAAAGCCTGTTATACGCAGTATTTT.

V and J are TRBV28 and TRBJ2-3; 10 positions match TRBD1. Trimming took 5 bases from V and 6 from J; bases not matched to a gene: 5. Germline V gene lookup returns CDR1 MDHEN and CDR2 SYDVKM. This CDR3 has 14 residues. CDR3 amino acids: CASSQDRGTDTQYF. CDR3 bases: TGTGCCAGCAGTCAGGACAGGGGGACGGATACGCAGTATTTT.

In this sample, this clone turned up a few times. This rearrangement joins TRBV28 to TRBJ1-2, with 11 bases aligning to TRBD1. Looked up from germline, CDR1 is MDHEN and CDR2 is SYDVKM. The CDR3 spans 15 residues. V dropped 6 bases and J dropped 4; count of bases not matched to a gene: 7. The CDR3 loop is CASRPGQGEVYGYTF. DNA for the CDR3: TGTGCCAGCAGACCGGGACAGGGGGAAGTCTATGGCTACACCTTC.

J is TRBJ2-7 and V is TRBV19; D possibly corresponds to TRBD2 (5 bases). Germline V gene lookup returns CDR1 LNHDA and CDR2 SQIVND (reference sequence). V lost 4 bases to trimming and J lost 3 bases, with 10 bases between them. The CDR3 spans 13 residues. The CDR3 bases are TGTGCCAGTAGTACCGGACGGGACTACGAGCAGTACTTC. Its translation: CASSTGRDYEQYF.

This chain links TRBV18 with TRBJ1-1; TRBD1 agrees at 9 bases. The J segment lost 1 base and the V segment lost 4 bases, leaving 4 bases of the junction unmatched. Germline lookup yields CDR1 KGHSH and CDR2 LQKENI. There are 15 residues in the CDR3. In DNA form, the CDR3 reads TGTGCCAGCTCACAGGGACAGGGAGGGAACACTGAAGCTTTCTTT. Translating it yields CASSQGQGGNTEAFF. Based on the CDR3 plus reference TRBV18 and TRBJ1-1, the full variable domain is NAGVMQNPRHLVRRRGQEARLRCSPMKGHSHVYWYRQLPEEGLKFMVYLQKENIIDESGMPKERFSAEFPKEGPSILRIQQVVRGDSAAYFCASSQGQGGNTEAFFGQGTRLTVV.